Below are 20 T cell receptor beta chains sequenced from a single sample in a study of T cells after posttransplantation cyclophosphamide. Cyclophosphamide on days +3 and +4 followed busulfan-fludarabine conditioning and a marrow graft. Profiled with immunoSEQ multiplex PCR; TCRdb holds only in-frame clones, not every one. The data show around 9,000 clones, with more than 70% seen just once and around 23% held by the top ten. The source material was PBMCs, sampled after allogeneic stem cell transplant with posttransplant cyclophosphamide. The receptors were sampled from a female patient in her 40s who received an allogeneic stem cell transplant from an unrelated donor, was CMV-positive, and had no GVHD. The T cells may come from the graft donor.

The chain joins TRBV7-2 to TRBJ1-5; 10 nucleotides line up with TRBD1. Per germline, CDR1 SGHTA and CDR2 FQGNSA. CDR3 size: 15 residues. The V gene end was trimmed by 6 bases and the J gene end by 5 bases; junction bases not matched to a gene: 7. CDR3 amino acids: CASSSGTGVHQPQHF. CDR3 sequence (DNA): TGTGCCAGCAGTTCCGGGACAGGGGTACATCAGCCCCAGCATTTT.

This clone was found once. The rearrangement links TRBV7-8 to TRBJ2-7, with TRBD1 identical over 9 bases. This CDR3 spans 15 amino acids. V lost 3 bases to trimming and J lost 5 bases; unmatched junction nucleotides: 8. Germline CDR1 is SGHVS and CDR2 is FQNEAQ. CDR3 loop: CASSFLLDRGHEQYF. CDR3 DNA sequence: TGTGCCAGCAGCTTTCTCTTGGACAGGGGACACGAGCAGTACTTC.

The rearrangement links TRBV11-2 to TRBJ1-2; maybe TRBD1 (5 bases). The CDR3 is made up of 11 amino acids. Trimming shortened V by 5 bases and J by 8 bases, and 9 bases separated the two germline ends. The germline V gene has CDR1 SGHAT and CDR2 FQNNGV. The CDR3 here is CASSQGGGYTF. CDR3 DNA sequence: TGTGCCAGCAGCCAGGGAGGAGGCTACACCTTC.

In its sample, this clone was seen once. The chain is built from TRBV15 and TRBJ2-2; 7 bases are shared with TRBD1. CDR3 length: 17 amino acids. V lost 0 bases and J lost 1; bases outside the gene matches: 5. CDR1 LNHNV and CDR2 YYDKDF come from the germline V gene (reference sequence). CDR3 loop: CATSRDLGTENTGELFF. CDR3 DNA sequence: TGTGCCACCAGCAGAGATCTGGGGACAGAGAACACCGGGGAGCTGTTTTTT.

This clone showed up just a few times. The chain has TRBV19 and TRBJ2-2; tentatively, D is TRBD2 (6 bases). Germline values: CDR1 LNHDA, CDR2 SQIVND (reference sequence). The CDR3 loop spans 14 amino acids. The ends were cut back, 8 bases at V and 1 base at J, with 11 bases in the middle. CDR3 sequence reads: CASQIGGNTGELFF. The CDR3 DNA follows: TGTGCCAGTCAGATCGGGGGGAACACCGGGGAGCTGTTTTTT. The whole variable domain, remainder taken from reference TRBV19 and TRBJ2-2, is DGGITQSPKYLFRKEGQNVTLSCEQNLNHDAMYWYRQDPGQGLRLIYYSQIVNDFQKGDIAEGYSVSREKKESFPLTVTSAQKNPTAFYLCASQIGGNTGELFFGEGSRLTVL.

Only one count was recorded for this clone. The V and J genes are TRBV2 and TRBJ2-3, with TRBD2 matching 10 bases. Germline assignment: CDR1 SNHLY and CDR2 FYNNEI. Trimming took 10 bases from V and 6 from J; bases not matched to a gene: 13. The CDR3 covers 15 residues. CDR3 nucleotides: TGTGCCAATCTGCTAGCGGGGGAACGATTGGATACGCAGTATTTT. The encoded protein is CANLLAGERLDTQYF.

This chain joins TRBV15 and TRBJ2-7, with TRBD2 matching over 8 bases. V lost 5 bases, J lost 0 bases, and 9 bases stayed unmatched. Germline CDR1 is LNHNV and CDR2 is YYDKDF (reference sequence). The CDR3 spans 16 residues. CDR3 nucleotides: TGTGCCACCAGCCGGGAGGGAGCACTCGACTCCTACGAGCAGTACTTC. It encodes CATSREGALDSYEQYF.

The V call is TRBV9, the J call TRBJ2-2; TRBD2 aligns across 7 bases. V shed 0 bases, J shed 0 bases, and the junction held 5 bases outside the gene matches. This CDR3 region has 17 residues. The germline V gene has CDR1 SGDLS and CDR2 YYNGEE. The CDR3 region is CASSVGWGGSNTGELFF. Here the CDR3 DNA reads TGTGCCAGCAGCGTAGGGTGGGGGGGGTCGAACACCGGGGAGCTGTTTTTT.

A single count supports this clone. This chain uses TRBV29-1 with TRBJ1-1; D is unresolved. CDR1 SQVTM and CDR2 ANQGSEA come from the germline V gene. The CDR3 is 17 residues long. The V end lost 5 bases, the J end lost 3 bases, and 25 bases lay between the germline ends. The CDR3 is CSVYKREGNGRDTEAFF. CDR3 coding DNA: TGCAGCGTTTATAAACGTGAGGGCAACGGAAGGGACACTGAAGCTTTCTTT.

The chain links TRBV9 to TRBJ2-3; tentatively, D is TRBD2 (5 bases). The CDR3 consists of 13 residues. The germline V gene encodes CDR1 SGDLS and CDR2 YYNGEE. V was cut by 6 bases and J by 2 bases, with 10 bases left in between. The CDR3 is CASMDSYTDTQYF. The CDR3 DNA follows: TGTGCCAGCATGGACTCGTACACAGATACGCAGTATTTT.

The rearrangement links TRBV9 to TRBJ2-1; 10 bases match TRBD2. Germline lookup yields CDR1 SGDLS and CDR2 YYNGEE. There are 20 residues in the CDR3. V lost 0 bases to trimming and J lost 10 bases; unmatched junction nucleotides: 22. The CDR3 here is CASSVALAGRLGGGANEQFF. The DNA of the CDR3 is TGTGCCAGCAGCGTAGCACTAGCGGGACGGTTGGGCGGGGGGGCCAACGAGCAGTTCTTC.

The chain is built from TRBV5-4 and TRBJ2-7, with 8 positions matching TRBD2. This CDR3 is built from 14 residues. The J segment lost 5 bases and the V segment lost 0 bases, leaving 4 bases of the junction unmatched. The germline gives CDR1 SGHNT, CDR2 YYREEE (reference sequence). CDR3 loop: CASSLDGGADEQYF. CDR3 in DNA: TGTGCCAGCAGCTTGGACGGGGGGGCCGACGAGCAGTACTTC.

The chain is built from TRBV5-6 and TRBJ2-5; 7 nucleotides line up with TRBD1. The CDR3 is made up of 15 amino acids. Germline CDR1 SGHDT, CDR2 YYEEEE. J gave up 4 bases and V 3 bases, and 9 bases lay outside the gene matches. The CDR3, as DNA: TGTGCCAGCAGCTGGGGGACAGCTAGACGAGAGACCCAGTACTTC. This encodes CASSWGTARRETQYF.

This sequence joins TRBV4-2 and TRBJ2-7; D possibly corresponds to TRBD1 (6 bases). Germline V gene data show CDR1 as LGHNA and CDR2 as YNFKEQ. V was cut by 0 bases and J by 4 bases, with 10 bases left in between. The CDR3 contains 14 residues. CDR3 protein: CASSQEGALYEQYF. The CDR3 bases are TGTGCCAGCAGCCAAGAGGGGGCGCTATACGAGCAGTACTTC.

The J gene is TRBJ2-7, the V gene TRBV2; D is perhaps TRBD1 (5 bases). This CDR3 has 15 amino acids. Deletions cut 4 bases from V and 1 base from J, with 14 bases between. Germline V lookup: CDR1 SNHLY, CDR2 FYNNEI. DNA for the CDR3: TGTGCCAGCAGTGGGACATGGTATAGGTCCTACGAGCAGTACTTC. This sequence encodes CASSGTWYRSYEQYF.

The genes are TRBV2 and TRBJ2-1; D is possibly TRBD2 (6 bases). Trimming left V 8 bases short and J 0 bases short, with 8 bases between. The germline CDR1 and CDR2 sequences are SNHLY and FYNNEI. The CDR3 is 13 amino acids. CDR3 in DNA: TGTGCCAGCTTAGCGGACTCCTACAATGAGCAGTTCTTC. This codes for CASLADSYNEQFF.

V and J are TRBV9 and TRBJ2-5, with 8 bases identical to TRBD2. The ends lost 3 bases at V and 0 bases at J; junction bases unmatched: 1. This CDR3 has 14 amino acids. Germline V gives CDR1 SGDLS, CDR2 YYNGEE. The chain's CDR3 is CASSGGLDQETQYF. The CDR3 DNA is TGTGCCAGCAGCGGGGGACTAGACCAAGAGACCCAGTACTTC. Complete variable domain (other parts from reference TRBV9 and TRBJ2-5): DSGVTQTPKHLITATGQRVTLRCSPRSGDLSVYWYQQSLDQGLQFLIQYYNGEERAKGNILERFSAQQFPDLHSELNLSSLELGDSALYFCASSGGLDQETQYFGPGTRLLVL.

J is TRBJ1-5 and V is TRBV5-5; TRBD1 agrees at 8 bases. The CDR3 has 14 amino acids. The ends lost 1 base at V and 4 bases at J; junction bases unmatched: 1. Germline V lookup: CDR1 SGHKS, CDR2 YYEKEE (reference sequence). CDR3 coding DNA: TGTGCCAGCAGCTTGAGGACAGGGAATCAGCCCCAGCATTTT. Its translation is CASSLRTGNQPQHF.

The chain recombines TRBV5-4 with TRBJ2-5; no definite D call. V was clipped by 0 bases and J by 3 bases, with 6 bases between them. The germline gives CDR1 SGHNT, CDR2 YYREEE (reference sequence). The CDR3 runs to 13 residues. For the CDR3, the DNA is TGTGCCAGCAGCTTGGGAACAGAAGAGACCCAGTACTTC. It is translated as CASSLGTEETQYF.

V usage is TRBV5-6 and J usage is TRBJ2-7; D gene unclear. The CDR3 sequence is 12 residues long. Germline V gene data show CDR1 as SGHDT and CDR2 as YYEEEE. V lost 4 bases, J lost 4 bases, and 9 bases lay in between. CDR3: CASSADQYEQYF. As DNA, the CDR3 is TGTGCCAGCAGCGCGGATCAGTACGAGCAGTACTTC.